This TCR beta chain was documented in a study of blood T cell repertoires in COVID-19. Assay used: immunoSEQ multiplex PCR; TCRdb lists only in-frame clones, some missing. Here the sample spans about 250,000 clones, roughly 85% being singletons. Germline CDR1 is LNHNV and CDR2 is YYDKDF (reference sequence). The CDR3 contains 13 residues. Trimming shortened V by 3 bases and J by 1 base, and 6 bases separated the two germline ends. The specimen sequenced was PBMCs or T cells enriched from blood (not recorded which). This clonotype originated in a woman in her forties or fifties who had been exposed to COVID-19. The V and J genes are TRBV15 and TRBJ1-1; D not resolved. CDR3 in DNA: TGTGCCACCAGCAGTCGGGGGAACACTGAAGCTTTCTTT. As protein: CATSSRGNTEAFF.